The 13 T cell receptor beta chains reported below all come from one sample, sequenced in a study of blood T cell repertoires in COVID-19 (TCRdb year 2020). Library construction relied on the immunoSEQ multiplex PCR assay. The immuneACCESS repertoire file appears here via TCRdb, limited to in-frame rearrangements. These files lack a portion of the clones; in checked studies, under half of the deficit traces to unresolved V genes, and the cause of the others is not known. Counted in this sample were about 180,000 clones; around 89% of them appeared once. Together, the top ten hold roughly 4% of the sample. The sample consisted of peripheral blood. The receptors derive from a woman in her 30s with acute or convalescent COVID-19.

This clone was observed a single time. The chain has TRBV28 and TRBJ2-7; D is unclear. The CDR3 covers 14 residues. The germline gives CDR1 MDHEN, CDR2 SYDVKM. The germline V and J ends were trimmed by 3 bases and 0 bases, with 9 bases remaining between them. The chain's CDR3 is CASSLAGFSYEQYF. CDR3 DNA: TGTGCCAGCAGTTTGGCCGGGTTCTCCTACGAGCAGTACTTC. The variable domain in full, with the rest retrieved from reference TRBV28 and TRBJ2-7, is DVKVTQSSRYLVKRTGEKVFLECVQDMDHENMFWYRQDPGLGLRLIYFSYDVKMKEKGDIPEGYSVSREKKERFSLILESASTNQTSMYLCASSLAGFSYEQYFGPGTRLTVT.

This clone was counted once. CDR3 in amino acids: CASSFQGTAFF. Here the CDR3 DNA reads TGTGCCAGCAGTTTCCAGGGGACGGCTTTCTTT. The chain joins TRBV12-3 or TRBV12-4 to TRBJ1-1; weak D call: TRBD1 (6 bases). This CDR3 spans 11 amino acids. Trimming cost V 3 bases and J 11 bases, with 10 bases left between them.

J is TRBJ1-4 and V is TRBV6-1; D is uncertain. The V end was cut by 2 bases, the J end by 8 bases, with 12 bases between. In germline, CDR1 is MNHNS, CDR2 SASEGT. CDR3 length equals 14 residues. In DNA form, the CDR3 reads TGTGCCAGCAGTGAACCTGGCCCGTCGGAAAAACTGTTTTTT. It specifies CASSEPGPSEKLFF.

The chain links TRBV11-3 to TRBJ2-3; D gene uncertain. The germline gives CDR1 SGHNT, CDR2 YENEEA. The length of the CDR3 is 12 residues. Trimming cost V 8 bases and J 2 bases, with 8 bases left between them. The CDR3 DNA reads as TGTGCCAGCGGGCAAGACACAGATACGCAGTATTTT. It is translated as CASGQDTDTQYF. Full variable domain (outside the CDR3, taken from reference TRBV11-3 and TRBJ2-3): EAGVVQSPRYKIIEKKQPVAFWCNPISGHNTLYWYLQNLGQGPELLIRYENEEAVDDSQLPKDRFSAERLKGVDSTLKIQPAELGDSAVYLCASGQDTDTQYFGPGTRLTVL.

This rearrangement joins TRBV6-5 to TRBJ2-7; D call uncertain. Trimming cost V 5 bases and J 1 base, with 15 bases left between them. This CDR3 is built from 15 residues. Germline CDR1 reads MNHEY; CDR2 reads SVGAGI. For the CDR3, the DNA is TGTGCCAGCAGTCTTTGGGCGCGAAGGTCCTACGAGCAGTACTTC. This gives the protein CASSLWARRSYEQYF.

J is TRBJ2-2 and V is TRBV6-5; D remains unclear. The V end was cut by 4 bases, the J end by 1 base, with 10 bases between. This CDR3 region has 15 residues. Germline V gives CDR1 MNHEY, CDR2 SVGAGI. The chain's CDR3 is CASSLAMGNTGELFF. The CDR3 DNA is TGTGCCAGCAGTTTAGCTATGGGGAACACCGGGGAGCTGTTTTTT.

The chain recombines TRBV30 with TRBJ1-2; D remains ambiguous. V was trimmed by 7 bases and J by 10 bases, leaving 19 bases between them. Germline CDR1 and CDR2: GTSNPN and SVGIG (reference sequence). The CDR3 totals 12 residues. CDR3 amino acids: CAFNLLMSPYTF. The DNA of the CDR3 is TGTGCCTTCAACCTGTTGATGAGTCCCTACACCTTC.

This clone showed up just a few times. CDR3 sequence: CASSFMSVGELFF. As DNA, the CDR3 is TGTGCCAGCAGCTTTATGAGCGTCGGGGAGCTGTTTTTT. The rearrangement joins TRBV5-4 to TRBJ2-2; D not resolved. The CDR3 totals 13 residues. V was cut by 2 bases and J by 7 bases, with 9 bases left in between. In germline, CDR1 is SGHNT, CDR2 YYREEE (reference sequence). Full variable domain (outside the CDR3, taken from reference TRBV5-4 and TRBJ2-2): ETGVTQSPTHLIKTRGQQVTLRCSSQSGHNTVSWYQQALGQGPQFIFQYYREEENGRGNFPPRFSGLQFPNYSSELNVNALELDDSALYLCASSFMSVGELFFGEGSRLTVL.

The rearrangement joins TRBV12-3 or TRBV12-4 to TRBJ2-3; D gene ambiguous. The ends were cut back, 6 bases at V and 4 bases at J, with 11 bases in the middle. The CDR3 length is 13 residues. The CDR3 DNA is TGTGCCAGCAGCTCCCCCCCAGCAGATACGCAGTATTTT. Its protein is CASSSPPADTQYF.

The rearrangement links TRBV28 to TRBJ1-2; no firm D call. Per germline, CDR1 MDHEN and CDR2 SYDVKM. CDR3 size: 11 residues. V lost 5 bases to trimming and J lost 5 bases, with 6 bases between them. The CDR3 bases are TGTGCCAGCAGTCCCGGGTATGGCTACACCTTC. Its protein is CASSPGYGYTF.

The V call is TRBV28, the J call TRBJ1-1; 11 nucleotides line up with TRBD1. Germline V CDR1 and CDR2: MDHEN, SYDVKM. Trimming cost V 4 bases and J 3 bases; bases outside gene matches: 7. The CDR3 covers 16 residues. The CDR3 sequence: CASSSPPGQGDTEAFF. The CDR3 DNA follows: TGTGCCAGCAGTTCCCCTCCGGGACAGGGGGACACTGAAGCTTTCTTT.

The rearrangement uses TRBV28 and TRBJ1-1; D may be TRBD1 (6 bases). V was clipped by 6 bases and J by 7 bases, with 12 bases between them. Germline CDR1 and CDR2: MDHEN and SYDVKM. This CDR3 region has 12 residues. CDR3: CASRGKQGEAFF. In DNA form, the CDR3 reads TGTGCCAGCAGGGGAAAACAGGGTGAAGCTTTCTTT.

Only a few counts were recorded for this clone. The V call is TRBV2, the J call TRBJ2-3; 13 bases align to TRBD2. CDR1 and CDR2 from the germline V gene are SNHLY and FYNNEI. V lost 6 bases, J lost 0 bases, and 9 bases stayed unmatched. The CDR3 is made up of 18 amino acids. CDR3: CASRHGLAGVDSTDTQYF. CDR3 coding DNA: TGTGCCAGCAGACACGGACTAGCGGGAGTAGATAGCACAGATACGCAGTATTTT.